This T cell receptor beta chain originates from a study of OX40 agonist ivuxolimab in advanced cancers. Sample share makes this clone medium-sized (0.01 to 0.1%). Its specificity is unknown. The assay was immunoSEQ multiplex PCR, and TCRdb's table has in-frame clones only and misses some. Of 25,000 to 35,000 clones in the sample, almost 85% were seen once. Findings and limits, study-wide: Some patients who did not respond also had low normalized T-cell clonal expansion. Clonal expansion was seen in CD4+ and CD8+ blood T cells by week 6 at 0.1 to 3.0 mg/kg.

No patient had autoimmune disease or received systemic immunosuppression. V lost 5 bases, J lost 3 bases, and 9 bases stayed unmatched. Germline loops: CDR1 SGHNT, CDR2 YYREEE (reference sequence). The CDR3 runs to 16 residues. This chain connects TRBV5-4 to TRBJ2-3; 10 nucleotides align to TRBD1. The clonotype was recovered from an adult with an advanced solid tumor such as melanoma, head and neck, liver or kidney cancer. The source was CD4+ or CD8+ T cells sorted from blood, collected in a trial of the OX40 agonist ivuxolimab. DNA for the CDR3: TGTGCCAGCAGTCACGGGACAGGGGTGAGGACAGATACGCAGTATTTT. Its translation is CASSHGTGVRTDTQYF. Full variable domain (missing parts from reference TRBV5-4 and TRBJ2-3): ETGVTQSPTHLIKTRGQQVTLRCSSQSGHNTVSWYQQALGQGPQFIFQYYREEENGRGNFPPRFSGLQFPNYSSELNVNALELDDSALYLCASSHGTGVRTDTQYFGPGTRLTVL.